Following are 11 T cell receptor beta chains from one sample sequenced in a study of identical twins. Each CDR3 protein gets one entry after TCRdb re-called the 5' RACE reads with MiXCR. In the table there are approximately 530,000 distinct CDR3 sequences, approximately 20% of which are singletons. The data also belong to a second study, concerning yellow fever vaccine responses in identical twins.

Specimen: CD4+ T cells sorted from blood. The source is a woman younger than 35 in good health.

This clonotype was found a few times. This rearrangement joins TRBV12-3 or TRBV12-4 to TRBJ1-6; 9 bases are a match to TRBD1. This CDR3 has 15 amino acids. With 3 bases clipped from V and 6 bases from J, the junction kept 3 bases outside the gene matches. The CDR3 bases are TGTGCCAGCAGTTTTGGGACAGGGCGTAATTCACCCCTCCACTTT. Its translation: CASSFGTGRNSPLHF.

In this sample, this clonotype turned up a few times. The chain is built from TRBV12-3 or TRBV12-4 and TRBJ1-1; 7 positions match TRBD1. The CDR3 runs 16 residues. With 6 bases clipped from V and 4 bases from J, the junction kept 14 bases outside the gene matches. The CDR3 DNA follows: TGTGCCAGCAGCACTTACGGGACAGCCCCGGGCACTGAAGCTTTCTTT. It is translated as CASSTYGTAPGTEAFF.

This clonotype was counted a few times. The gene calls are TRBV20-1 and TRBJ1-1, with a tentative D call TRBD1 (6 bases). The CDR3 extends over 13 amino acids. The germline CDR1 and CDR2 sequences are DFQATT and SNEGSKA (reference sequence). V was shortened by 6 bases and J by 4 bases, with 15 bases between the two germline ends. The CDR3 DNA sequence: TGCAGTGCGAGGGACACCGGTTCCACTGAAGCTTTCTTT. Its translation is CSARDTGSTEAFF.

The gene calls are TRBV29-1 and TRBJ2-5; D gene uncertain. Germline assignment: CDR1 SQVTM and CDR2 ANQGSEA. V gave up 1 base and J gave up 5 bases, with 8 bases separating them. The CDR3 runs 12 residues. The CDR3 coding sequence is TGCAGCGTTGAAGGGACGTCCGAGACCCAGTACTTC. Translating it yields CSVEGTSETQYF.

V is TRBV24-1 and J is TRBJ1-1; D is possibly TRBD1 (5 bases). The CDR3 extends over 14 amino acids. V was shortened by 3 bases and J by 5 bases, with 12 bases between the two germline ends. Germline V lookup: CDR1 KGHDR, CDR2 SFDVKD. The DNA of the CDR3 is TGTGCCACCAGTGATGGGCAGGGAGGTACTGAAGCTTTCTTT. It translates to CATSDGQGGTEAFF.

The DNA of the CDR3 is TGTGCCAGCGCTCCGGGGGCGGGGGACGAGCAGTACTTC. This gives the protein CASAPGAGDEQYF. The chain couples TRBV27 to TRBJ2-7, with D possibly being TRBD2 (7 bases). The CDR3 runs to 13 residues. V lost 8 bases, J lost 5 bases, and 16 bases lay in between. In germline, CDR1 is MNHEY, CDR2 SMNVEV (reference sequence).

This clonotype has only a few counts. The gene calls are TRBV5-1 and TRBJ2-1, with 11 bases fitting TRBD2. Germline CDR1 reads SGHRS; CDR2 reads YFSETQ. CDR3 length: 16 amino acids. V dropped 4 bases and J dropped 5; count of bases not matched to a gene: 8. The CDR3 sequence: CASSKQTSGKHNEQFF. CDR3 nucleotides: TGCGCCAGCAGCAAACAGACTAGCGGGAAACACAATGAGCAGTTCTTC.

The CDR3 is CASSIHNEQFF. In DNA form, the CDR3 reads TGTGCCAGCAGCATACACAATGAGCAGTTCTTC. V usage is TRBV14 and J usage is TRBJ2-1; D gene uncertain. Per germline, CDR1 SGHDN and CDR2 FVKESK. The CDR3 loop spans 11 amino acids. The V end was cut by 5 bases, the J end by 5 bases, with 4 bases between.

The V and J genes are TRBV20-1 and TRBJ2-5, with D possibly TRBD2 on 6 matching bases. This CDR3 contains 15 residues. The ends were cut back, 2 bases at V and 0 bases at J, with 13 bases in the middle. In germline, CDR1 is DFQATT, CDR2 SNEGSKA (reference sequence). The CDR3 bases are TGCAGTGCTAGACGTGGCAGCGGGTACCAAGAGACCCAGTACTTC. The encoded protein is CSARRGSGYQETQYF.

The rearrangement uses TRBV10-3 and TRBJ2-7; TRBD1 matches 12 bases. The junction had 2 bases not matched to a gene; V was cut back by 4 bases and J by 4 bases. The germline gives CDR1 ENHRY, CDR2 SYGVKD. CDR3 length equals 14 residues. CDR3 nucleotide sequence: TGTGCCATCAGTGGGGGACAGGGGGCGTACGAGCAGTACTTC. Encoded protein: CAISGGQGAYEQYF.

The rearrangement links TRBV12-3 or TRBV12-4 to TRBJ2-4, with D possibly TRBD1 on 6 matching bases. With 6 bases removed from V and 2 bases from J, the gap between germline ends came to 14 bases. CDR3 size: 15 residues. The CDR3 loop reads CASSDTGTTKNIQYF. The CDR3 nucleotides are TGTGCCAGCAGCGATACCGGGACAACCAAAAACATTCAGTACTTC.